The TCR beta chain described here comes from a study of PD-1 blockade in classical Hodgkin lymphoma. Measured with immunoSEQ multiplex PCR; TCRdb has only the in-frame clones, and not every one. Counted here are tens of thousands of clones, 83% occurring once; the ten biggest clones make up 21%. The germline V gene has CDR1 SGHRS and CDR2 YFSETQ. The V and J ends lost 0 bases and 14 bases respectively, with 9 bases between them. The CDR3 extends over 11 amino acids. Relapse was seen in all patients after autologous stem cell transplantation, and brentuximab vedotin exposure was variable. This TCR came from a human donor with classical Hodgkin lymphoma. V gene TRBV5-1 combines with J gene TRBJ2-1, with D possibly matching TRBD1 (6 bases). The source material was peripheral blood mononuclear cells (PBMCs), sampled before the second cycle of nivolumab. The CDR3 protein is CASSLGQVKFF. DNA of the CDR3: TGCGCCAGCAGCTTGGGACAGGTCAAGTTCTTC.